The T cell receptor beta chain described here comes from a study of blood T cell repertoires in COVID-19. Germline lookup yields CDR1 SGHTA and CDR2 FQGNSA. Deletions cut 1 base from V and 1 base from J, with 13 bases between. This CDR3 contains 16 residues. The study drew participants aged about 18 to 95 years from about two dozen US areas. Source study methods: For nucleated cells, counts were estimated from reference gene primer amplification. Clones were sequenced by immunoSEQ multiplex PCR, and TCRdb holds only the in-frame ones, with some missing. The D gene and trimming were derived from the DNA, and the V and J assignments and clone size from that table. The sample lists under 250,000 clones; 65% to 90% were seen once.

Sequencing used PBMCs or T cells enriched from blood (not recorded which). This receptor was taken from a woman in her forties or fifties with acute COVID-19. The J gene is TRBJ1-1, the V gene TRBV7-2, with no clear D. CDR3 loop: CASSLVRHQPNTEAFF. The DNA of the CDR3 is TGTGCCAGCAGCTTAGTGAGACATCAACCGAACACTGAAGCTTTCTTT.